The text below deals with one TCR beta chain. Its antigen is unidentified. Naive CD8+ T cells were CD45RO-CCR7+CD27+CD95-. The data were obtained in a study of CXCR3-negative and CXCR3-positive naive CD8 T cells. In the study overall: Around 140 million TRB reads were obtained overall (about 1.5 +/- 0.3 million per library).

UMI-labeled TRB cDNA libraries were prepared by 5' RACE. TCRdb re-called the 5' RACE reads and shows each CDR3 protein once, DNA omitted. Listed are 140,000 to 150,000 distinct CDR3 sequences; around 0.3% falls within the top ten. Study results and caveats: Memory cells differed in TRBV-TRBJ usage, but naive CXCR3-negative and CXCR3-positive cells had similar usage. Both naive subsets showed comparably high diversity, and memory CD8+ cells showed much lower diversity. Greater hydrophobicity was found in TRB CDR3s of CXCR3-positive naive cells than of CXCR3-negative naive cells.

Source material: naive CXCR3+ CD8+ T cells from blood. Noted subset: CD45RO-CCR7+CD27+CD95- naive CD8+ T cells expressing CXCR3 (TNR3+). This clonotype was obtained from a human donor in good health. Some clones in this sample may be carry-over from other donors' samples.

The CDR3 protein is CASSQEETGGYEQYF. The chain combines TRBV4-1 with TRBJ2-7; the D call of TRBD1 rests on TCRdb alone, since no DNA is present to check it. This CDR3 is 15 amino acids long. Germline-derived CDR1 and CDR2 are MGHRA and YSYEKL.